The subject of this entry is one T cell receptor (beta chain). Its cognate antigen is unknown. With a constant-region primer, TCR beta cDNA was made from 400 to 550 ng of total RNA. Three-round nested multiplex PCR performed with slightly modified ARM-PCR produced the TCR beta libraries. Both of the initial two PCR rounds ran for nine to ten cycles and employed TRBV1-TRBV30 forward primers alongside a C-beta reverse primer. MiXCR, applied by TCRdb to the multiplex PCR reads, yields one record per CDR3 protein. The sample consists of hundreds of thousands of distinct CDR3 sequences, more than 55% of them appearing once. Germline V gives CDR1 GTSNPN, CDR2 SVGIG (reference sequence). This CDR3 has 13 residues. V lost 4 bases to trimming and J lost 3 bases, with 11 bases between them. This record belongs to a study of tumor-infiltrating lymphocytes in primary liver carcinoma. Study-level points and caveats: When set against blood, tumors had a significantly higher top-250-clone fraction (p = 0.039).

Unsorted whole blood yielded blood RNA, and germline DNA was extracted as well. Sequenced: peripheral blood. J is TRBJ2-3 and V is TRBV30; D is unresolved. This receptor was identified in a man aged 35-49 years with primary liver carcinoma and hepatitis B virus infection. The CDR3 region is CAWIRQETDTQYF. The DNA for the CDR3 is TGTGCCTGGATCAGGCAGGAGACAGATACGCAGTATTTT.